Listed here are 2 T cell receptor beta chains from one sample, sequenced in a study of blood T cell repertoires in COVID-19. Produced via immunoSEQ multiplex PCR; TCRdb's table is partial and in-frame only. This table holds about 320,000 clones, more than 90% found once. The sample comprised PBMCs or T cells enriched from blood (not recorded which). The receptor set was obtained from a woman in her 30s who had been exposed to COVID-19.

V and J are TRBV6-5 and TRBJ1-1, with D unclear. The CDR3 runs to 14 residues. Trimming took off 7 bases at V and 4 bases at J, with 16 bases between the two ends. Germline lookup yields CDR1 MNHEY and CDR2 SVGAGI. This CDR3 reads CASTLTASPTEAFF. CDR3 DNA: TGTGCCAGCACTCTAACAGCCTCCCCCACTGAAGCTTTCTTT.

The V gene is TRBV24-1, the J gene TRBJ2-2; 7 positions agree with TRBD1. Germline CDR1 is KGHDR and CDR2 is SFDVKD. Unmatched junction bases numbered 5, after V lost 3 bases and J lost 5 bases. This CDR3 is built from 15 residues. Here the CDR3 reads CATSDAGTVTGELFF. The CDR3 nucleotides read TGTGCCACCAGTGATGCCGGGACAGTAACCGGGGAGCTGTTTTTT.